This T cell receptor beta chain was sequenced in a study of response to subunit inactivated influenza vaccine. Findings and limits, study-wide: Seasonal influenza vaccination, on each occasion, was suggested by the authors to recruit few new T cells.

TCRdb re-called the RT-PCR reads through MiXCR, storing one row per CDR3 protein. This table has around 530,000 distinct CDR3 sequences, 16% appearing once. This CDR3 contains 16 residues. CDR1 SGHRS and CDR2 YFSETQ come from the germline V gene. Trimming took 5 bases from V and 5 from J; bases not matched to a gene: 14. As to this clonotype: The antigen is not known.

V and J are TRBV5-1 and TRBJ2-5, with 8 nucleotides matching TRBD1. The sample in question was CD4+ T cells sorted from PBMCs, obtained less than 30 months after vaccination. The TCR was taken from a man between 50 and 75 years old who received an inactivated influenza vaccine. The CDR3 protein is CASRFSRDRLSETQYF. The CDR3 DNA reads TGCGCCAGCAGATTTAGCCGGGACAGGCTCAGTGAGACCCAGTACTTC.